The present entry profiles one T cell receptor beta chain with its context. This record comes from a study of T cell changes during pregnancy in multiple sclerosis. The method was immunoSEQ multiplex PCR; TCRdb's version includes in-frame clones alone and lacks a portion of them. The sample yields 85,000 to 100,000 clones, roughly 92% seen once. V dropped 1 base and J dropped 4 bases, with 12 bases sitting between them. Per the germline V gene, CDR1 is SGHAT and CDR2 is FQNNGV. This CDR3 is built from 15 residues. The material was peripheral blood, obtained in the first trimester of pregnancy. This chain connects TRBV11-2 to TRBJ2-3; D not resolved. The sequence derives from a female donor with multiple sclerosis, enrolled in a pregnancy study. CDR3 bases: TGTGCCAGCAGCTTAGGGCTAGGAATCCCAGATACGCAGTATTTT. Residues: CASSLGLGIPDTQYF.